The T cell receptor beta chain described here comes from a study of blood T cell repertoires in COVID-19. The participants were between about 18 and 95 years old and came from under 25 US areas. The CDR3 extends over 13 amino acids. Trimming pared 3 bases from V and 6 bases from J, leaving 11 bases between. Profiling relied on immunoSEQ multiplex PCR, and the TCRdb table lists in-frame clones only, not all of them. The sample includes 210,000 or so clones, around 80% seen only once; the top ten take roughly 4.5%. The V call is TRBV12-3 or TRBV12-4, the J call TRBJ1-2; D unclear. This receptor was obtained from a man aged 30 to 45 with acute COVID-19. Material: PBMCs or T cells enriched from blood (not recorded which). In DNA, the CDR3 is TGTGCCAGCAGTTTTTCCCAGATCAATGGCTACACCTTC. This sequence encodes CASSFSQINGYTF.